The 10 T cell receptor beta chains presented below share a single source sample, sequenced in a study of shared clonotypes between healthy human individuals. Method: immunoSEQ multiplex PCR; TCRdb's copy keeps in-frame clones and lacks some. The data hold some 630,000 clones, with roughly 70% observed a single time. The source material was memory CD4+ T cells sorted from blood. Specified subset: CD45RA-negative fraction. The receptors were gathered from a woman aged 30 to 39 in good health.

The rearrangement joins TRBV6-4 to TRBJ2-1, with D perhaps TRBD2 (6 bases). The V and J ends lost 4 bases and 6 bases respectively, with 16 bases between them. Per germline, CDR1 MRHNA and CDR2 SNTAGT. This CDR3 comprises 15 residues. The CDR3 protein is CASSVEGLPLNEQFF. The CDR3 DNA sequence: TGTGCCAGCAGTGTGGAGGGACTCCCTCTCAATGAGCAGTTCTTC.

The chain links TRBV6-5 to TRBJ2-3; D perhaps matches TRBD1 (6 bases). The CDR3 totals 15 residues. Germline-derived CDR1 and CDR2 are MNHEY and SVGAGI. V lost 2 bases, J lost 3 bases, and 12 bases lay in between. The CDR3 coding sequence is TGTGCCAGCAGTTACAGGGGGAGCTTGACAGATACGCAGTATTTT. Encoded protein: CASSYRGSLTDTQYF.

V is TRBV6-1 and J is TRBJ1-5; D unclear. The V and J ends lost 3 bases and 5 bases respectively, with 11 bases between them. This CDR3 is built from 14 residues. CDR1 MNHNS and CDR2 SASEGT come from the germline V gene. CDR3 residues: CASSDVSEYQPQHF. CDR3 bases: TGTGCCAGCAGTGACGTCAGCGAGTATCAGCCCCAGCATTTT.

This clone was observed a few times. The junction and the germline gene differ at one end; a read error may be behind it. CDR3 sequence (DNA): TGTGCCAGCCGTGACAGGCGAAGCTCCTACGAGCAGTACTTC. This encodes CASRDRRSSYEQYF. J is TRBJ2-7 and V is TRBV6-1, with D possibly TRBD1 on 6 matching bases. CDR1 is MNHNS and CDR2 is SASEGT in the germline V gene. The CDR3 is 14 residues long.

The chain is built from TRBV15 and TRBJ1-1; TRBD1 matches at 12 bases. Germline values: CDR1 LNHNV, CDR2 YYDKDF (reference sequence). CDR3 size: 15 residues. Trimming took 0 bases from V and 8 from J; bases not matched to a gene: 4. This chain's CDR3 is CATSRDRGTGGEAFF. The CDR3 DNA reads TGTGCCACCAGCAGAGATCGGGGGACAGGGGGCGAAGCTTTCTTT.

The genes are TRBV7-9 and TRBJ2-5, with 7 bases identical to TRBD1. There are 13 residues in the CDR3. CDR1 is SEHNR, CDR2 FQNEAQ, per germline (reference sequence). After removal of 6 bases from V and 4 bases from J, the junction contained 5 bases not matched to a gene. CDR3 sequence reads: CASSPGTVETQYF. In nucleotides, the CDR3 is TGTGCCAGCAGTCCCGGGACAGTAGAGACCCAGTACTTC.

This clone was seen a few times. The rearrangement links TRBV14 to TRBJ1-2; 7 nucleotides align to TRBD1. Trimming at V came to 5 bases and at J to 5 bases, leaving 2 bases not matched to a gene. CDR1 and CDR2 from the germline V gene are SGHDN and FVKESK. CDR3 length equals 12 residues. Here the CDR3 reads CASSATGYGYTF. Written as DNA, the CDR3 is TGTGCCAGCAGCGCGACAGGGTATGGCTACACCTTC.

This rearrangement joins TRBV18 to TRBJ2-5; D is ambiguous. CDR1 is KGHSH and CDR2 is LQKENI in the germline V gene. V shed 4 bases and J shed 4 bases, with 10 bases lying between them. The CDR3 covers 13 residues. CDR3 amino acids: CASSRARIETQYF. The CDR3 nucleotides are TGTGCCAGCTCACGCGCAAGGATAGAGACCCAGTACTTC.

V is TRBV2 and J is TRBJ2-5, with D maybe TRBD2 (6 bases). Germline CDR1 and CDR2: SNHLY and FYNNEI. Trimming stripped 7 bases from V and 1 base from J, with 19 bases between. This CDR3 has 16 amino acids. The CDR3 bases are TGTGCCAGCAACCCGGGGGAGTACAGTAGCCAAGAGACCCAGTACTTC. It yields the protein CASNPGEYSSQETQYF. The full variable domain, in which reference TRBV2 and TRBJ2-5 provide the parts outside the CDR3, is EPEVTQTPSHQVTQMGQEVILRCVPISNHLYFYWYRQILGQKVEFLVSFYNNEISEKSEIFDDQFSVERPDGSNFTLKIRSTKLEDSAMYFCASNPGEYSSQETQYFGPGTRLLVL.

Details on this clone: The sample holds other DNA sequences that translate to the same CDR3. This chain uses TRBV7-9 with TRBJ2-1; D might be TRBD1 (5 bases). The CDR3 has 14 amino acids. Trimming stripped 1 base from V and 6 bases from J, with 10 bases between. Per germline, CDR1 SEHNR and CDR2 FQNEAQ (reference sequence). The CDR3 DNA is TGTGCCAGCAGCTTAGAGGGGCTTGGCAATGAGCAGTTCTTC. Translation gives CASSLEGLGNEQFF.